The source of this T cell receptor beta chain is a study of blood T cell repertoires in COVID-19. The wider study: Material from acute and convalescent COVID-19 was sourced from the United States, Italy and Spain. T cells, B-cell-depleted T cells, or PBMCs supplied cDNA or gDNA.

CDR1 LNHDA and CDR2 SQIVND come from the germline V gene (reference sequence). The V gene lost 6 bases and the J gene lost 2 bases, with 14 bases spanning the gap. This CDR3 region has 15 residues. Libraries were prepared by immunoSEQ multiplex PCR; TCRdb keeps only in-frame clonotypes and omits some of them. The sample lists approximately 97,000 clones; around nine tenths were seen once. The TCR originated in a man aged 50-60 years with COVID-19, enrolled during active disease. The rearrangement uses TRBV19 and TRBJ2-1; TRBD1 is a possible D gene (5 bases). The specimen was peripheral blood. The DNA for the CDR3 is TGTGCCAGTAGCCAGGCGTGGGGCCCCTACAATGAGCAGTTCTTC. It translates to CASSQAWGPYNEQFF. Variable domain in full (rest from reference TRBV19 and TRBJ2-1): DGGITQSPKYLFRKEGQNVTLSCEQNLNHDAMYWYRQDPGQGLRLIYYSQIVNDFQKGDIAEGYSVSREKKESFPLTVTSAQKNPTAFYLCASSQAWGPYNEQFFGPGTRLTVL.